The T cell receptor (beta chain) under discussion was sequenced for a study of blood T cell repertoires in COVID-19. Study context: Samples representing acute and convalescent COVID-19 were sourced from the United States, Italy and Spain. The analysed material was cDNA or gDNA that came from T cells, B-cell-depleted T cells, or PBMCs.

The authors' processing: From reference gene primer amplification, estimates of nucleated cell counts were derived. The assay was immunoSEQ multiplex PCR, and TCRdb's table has in-frame clones only and misses some. The V and J calls and clone size come from that table; D and trimming were worked out from the DNA. The sample records approximately 120,000 clones, roughly 86% being singletons. Germline V gene lookup returns CDR1 DFQATT and CDR2 SNEGSKA (reference sequence). Trimming took off 0 bases at V and 8 bases at J, with 7 bases between the two ends. There are 11 residues in the CDR3. Sequencing used peripheral blood. The origin of this receptor is a woman in her fifties or sixties who had recovered from COVID-19. The chain couples TRBV20-1 to TRBJ1-2; no reliable D call. The CDR3 here is CSARDPGGYTF. The CDR3 DNA reads TGCAGTGCTAGAGATCCGGGGGGCTACACCTTC.